Shown below are 14 T cell receptor beta chains from a single sample sequenced in a study of early stage breast cancer tumors. The assay was immunoSEQ multiplex PCR, and TCRdb's table has in-frame clones only and misses some. The sample includes some 30,000 clones, 80% to 90% of them seen just once. The sequencing sample was made of blood. The receptors were gathered from a person aged 45 to 59 with breast cancer.

This clone was observed a single time. The V call is TRBV11-2, the J call TRBJ2-5, with 10 bases lining up with TRBD2. The CDR3 has 16 residues. The junction had 11 bases not matched to a gene; V was cut back by 5 bases and J by 5 bases. Germline V lookup: CDR1 SGHAT, CDR2 FQNNGV. The CDR3 spells CASSLGLAGAWETQYF. The CDR3 DNA reads TGTGCCAGCAGCCTGGGGCTAGCGGGAGCTTGGGAGACCCAGTACTTC.

This chain links TRBV7-2 with TRBJ2-1, with a possible D match to TRBD2 (5 bases). This CDR3 region has 16 residues. V shed 1 base and J shed 7 bases, with 17 bases lying between them. Germline V gene sequence: CDR1 SGHTA, CDR2 FQGNSA. The CDR3 DNA is TGTGCCAGCAGCTTAGGCCTTGCGGGCGTGCGGAATGAGCAGTTCTTC. This sequence encodes CASSLGLAGVRNEQFF.

V usage is TRBV15 and J usage is TRBJ2-7; 9 bases line up with TRBD2. Trimming took 3 bases from V and 5 from J; bases not matched to a gene: 11. This CDR3 has 16 residues. The V gene's germline CDR1 is LNHNV and CDR2 YYDKDF (reference sequence). This CDR3 is CATSRSGGRAFHEQYF. The CDR3 DNA is TGTGCCACCAGCAGGTCTGGCGGGAGGGCCTTCCACGAGCAGTACTTC. The variable domain in full, completed from reference TRBV15 and TRBJ2-7, reads DAMVIQNPRYQVTQFGKPVTLSCSQTLNHNVMYWYQQKSSQAPKLLFHYYDKDFNNEADTPDNFQSRRPNTSFCFLDIRSPGLGDTAMYLCATSRSGGRAFHEQYFGPGTRLTVT.

This chain connects TRBV25-1 to TRBJ2-1, with TRBD2 matching over 12 bases. V dropped 8 bases and J dropped 9; count of bases not matched to a gene: 8. Germline V lookup: CDR1 MGHDK, CDR2 SYGVNS. This CDR3 has 14 residues. For the CDR3, the DNA is TGTGCCAGCCAAAGGACTAGCGGGGTGGGTGAGCAGTTCTTC. It specifies CASQRTSGVGEQFF.

A single count supports this clone. The genes are TRBV27 and TRBJ2-1, with a weak D call TRBD2 (7 bases). This CDR3 has 10 residues. CDR1 and CDR2 (germline): MNHEY, SMNVEV (reference sequence). V lost 10 bases and J lost 9, with 10 bases in between. The CDR3 bases are TGTGCCACGGGGGGCACTGAGCAGTTCTTC. This encodes CATGGTEQFF.

The J gene is TRBJ2-7, the V gene TRBV6-1; TRBD1 matches at 8 bases. In germline, CDR1 is MNHNS, CDR2 SASEGT. The ends lost 4 bases at V and 3 bases at J; junction bases unmatched: 14. The CDR3 contains 17 residues. CDR3 DNA sequence: TGTGCCAGCAGTGGTGGACAGGGACGACACCCAGGCTACGAGCAGTACTTC. Amino acids: CASSGGQGRHPGYEQYF.

This clone was recorded a few times. The V call is TRBV19, the J call TRBJ1-5, with D perhaps TRBD1 (5 bases). The V and J ends lost 8 bases and 3 bases respectively, with 14 bases between them. The CDR3 covers 14 residues. CDR1 and CDR2 (germline): LNHDA, SQIVND (reference sequence). Written as DNA, the CDR3 is TGTGCCAGTCAGAGACAGAAGCTCAATCAGCCCCAGCATTTT. Protein sequence: CASQRQKLNQPQHF.

The V and J genes are TRBV19 and TRBJ1-2; D is undetermined. Germline CDR1 LNHDA, CDR2 SQIVND (reference sequence). V gave up 3 bases and J gave up 2 bases, with 10 bases separating them. CDR3 length: 14 amino acids. The CDR3 loop is CASSMSGGNYGYTF. In nucleotides, the CDR3 is TGTGCCAGTAGTATGTCGGGAGGGAACTATGGCTACACCTTC.

This clone was counted only a few times. The chain links TRBV19 to TRBJ1-6, with 7 positions matching TRBD1. The germline gives CDR1 LNHDA, CDR2 SQIVND (reference sequence). Germline trimming cut 7 bases from V and 6 bases from J; bases unmatched to any gene: 9. The CDR3 loop spans 15 amino acids. CDR3: CASTLTGAGNSPLHF. The CDR3 bases are TGTGCCAGTACCCTCACAGGGGCCGGTAATTCACCCCTCCACTTT.

This clone was recorded once. The chain joins TRBV30 to TRBJ1-5; TRBD1 might be the D (5 bases). Germline CDR1 GTSNPN, CDR2 SVGIG (reference sequence). The CDR3 has 18 amino acids. The germline V and J ends were trimmed by 8 bases and 2 bases, with 28 bases remaining between them. CDR3 loop: CAPKSRVFEQVRNQPQHF. The CDR3 DNA reads TGTGCCCCTAAATCCCGGGTATTTGAACAGGTCCGCAATCAGCCCCAGCATTTT.

The chain links TRBV7-9 to TRBJ2-1, with no clear D. This CDR3 has 14 amino acids. Trimming left V 1 base short and J 5 bases short, with 9 bases between. Germline-derived CDR1 and CDR2 are SEHNR and FQNEAQ (reference sequence). CDR3 amino acids: CASSLVADNNEQFF. DNA of the CDR3: TGTGCCAGCAGCTTAGTGGCGGATAACAATGAGCAGTTCTTC. Filled out from reference TRBV7-9 and TRBJ2-1, the complete variable domain reads DTGVSQNPRHKITKRGQNVTFRCDPISEHNRLYWYRQTLGQGPEFLTYFQNEAQLEKSRLLSDRFSAERPKGSFSTLEIQRTEQGDSAMYLCASSLVADNNEQFFGPGTRLTVL.

The chain has TRBV5-1 and TRBJ2-5; 11 positions agree with TRBD2. Trimming removed 3 bases from V and 1 base from J; junction bases left unmatched: 8. The CDR3 length is 17 residues. Germline-derived CDR1 and CDR2 are SGHRS and YFSETQ. DNA for the CDR3: TGCGCCAGCAGCTCGAACGGACTAGCGGGCAGCCAAGAGACCCAGTACTTC. It encodes CASSSNGLAGSQETQYF.

This chain connects TRBV6-6 to TRBJ2-7; D is perhaps TRBD1 (6 bases). CDR1 and CDR2 from the germline V gene are MNHNY and SVGAGI (reference sequence). V lost 8 bases to trimming and J lost 3 bases, with 20 bases between them. The CDR3 has 15 residues. This CDR3 is CASQPGQQDFYEQYF. The CDR3 coding sequence is TGTGCCAGCCAACCGGGACAACAAGACTTCTACGAGCAGTACTTC.

This chain links TRBV5-1 with TRBJ2-1; 7 positions agree with TRBD2. V trimming: 3 bases; J trimming: 1 base; junction bases outside the gene matches: 4. Germline V CDR1 and CDR2: SGHRS, YFSETQ. CDR3 length: 15 residues. CDR3 region: CASSSGLGSYNEQFF. The CDR3 DNA reads as TGCGCCAGCAGCTCCGGACTAGGGTCCTACAATGAGCAGTTCTTC.